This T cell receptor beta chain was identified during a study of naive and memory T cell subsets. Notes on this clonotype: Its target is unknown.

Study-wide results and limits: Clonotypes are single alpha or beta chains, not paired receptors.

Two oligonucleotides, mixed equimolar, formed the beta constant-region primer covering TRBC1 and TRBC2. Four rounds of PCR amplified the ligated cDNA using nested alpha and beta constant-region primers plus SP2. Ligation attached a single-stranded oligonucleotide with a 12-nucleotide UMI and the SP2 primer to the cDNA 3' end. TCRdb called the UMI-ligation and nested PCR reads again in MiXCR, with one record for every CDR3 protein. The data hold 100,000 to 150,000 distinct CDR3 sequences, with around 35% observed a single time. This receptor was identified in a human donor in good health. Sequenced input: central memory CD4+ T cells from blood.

The CDR3 DNA follows: TGTGCCAGCAGTTCTCGGACATTTTCTGCTTGGACCCAGTACTTC. It codes for CASSSRTFSAWTQYF. The chain recombines TRBV28 with TRBJ2-5, with TRBD1 as a possible D gene (5 bases). V was trimmed by 4 bases and J by 7 bases, leaving 19 bases between them. From germline, CDR1 is MDHEN and CDR2 SYDVKM. The CDR3 covers 15 residues.